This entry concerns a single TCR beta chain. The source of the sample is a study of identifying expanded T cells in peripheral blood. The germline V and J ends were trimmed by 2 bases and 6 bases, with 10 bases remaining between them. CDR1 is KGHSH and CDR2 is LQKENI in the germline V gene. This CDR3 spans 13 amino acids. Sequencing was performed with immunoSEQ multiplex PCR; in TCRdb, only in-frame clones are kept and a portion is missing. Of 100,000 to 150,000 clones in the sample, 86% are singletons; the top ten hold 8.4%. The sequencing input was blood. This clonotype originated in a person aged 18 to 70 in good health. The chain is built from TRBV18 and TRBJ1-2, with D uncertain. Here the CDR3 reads CASSPRFLDGYTF. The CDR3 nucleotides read TGTGCCAGCTCACCAAGGTTTCTGGATGGCTACACCTTC.